This TCR beta chain appears in the sequencing data of a study of cytotoxic CD8 clonotypes in ibrutinib-treated CLL. The wider study: Mean per-sample yields comprised 255,043 productive templates and 94,082 productive rearrangements. General study results and limits: Age-matched healthy donor levels were exceeded by baseline clonality, which tracked circulating CD8+ T-cell counts.

This clone has more than one count but fewer than ten. What it binds is unknown. The sequencing depth, 1 in 200,000 to 1 in 1 million T cells, was the target. Sequenced by immunoSEQ multiplex PCR; TCRdb stores in-frame clones only, minus some. The sample has fewer than 50,000 clones, just over 65% seen once. This TCR derives from a human donor with chronic lymphocytic leukemia. The source was PBMCs, collected after 24 months of ibrutinib treatment.

The CDR3 here is CASSPGTVGTGELFF. The CDR3 nucleotides are TGCGCCAGCAGTCCCGGGACAGTCGGAACCGGGGAGCTGTTTTTT. The J gene is TRBJ2-2, the V gene TRBV5-1; 7 nucleotides match TRBD1. In germline, CDR1 is SGHRS, CDR2 YFSETQ. Unmatched junction bases numbered 9, after V lost 5 bases and J lost 5 bases. This CDR3 region has 15 residues.